The 12 T cell receptor beta chains reported below all come from one sample, sequenced in a study of T cell repertoires in cytomegalovirus infection. TCRdb used MiXCR to reprocess the reads, holding one entry per CDR3 protein. The repertoire holds approximately 290,000 distinct CDR3 sequences, with more than 20% as singletons. Material for sequencing was PBMCs. The receptors were sampled from a human donor in good health (CMV status not recorded). Some clones in this sample may be carry-over from other donors' samples.

The chain carries TRBV7-3 and TRBJ2-1; D call uncertain. The CDR3 is 12 amino acids. Trimming removed 5 bases from V and 15 bases from J, with 17 bases in between. Germline V gene sequence: CDR1 SGHTA, CDR2 FQGTGA. CDR3 bases: TGTGCCAGCAGCCATCCCCGGGCTACCCCGTTCTTC. This gives the protein CASSHPRATPFF.

On this clonotype: A much larger clone sits a single nucleotide away, making a read error possible. The genes are TRBV7-2 and TRBJ2-1; tentatively, D is TRBD1 or TRBD2 (5 bases each). CDR3 length: 16 amino acids. The germline CDR1 and CDR2 sequences are SGHTA and FQGNSA. This CDR3 reads CASSLALGPAYIEQFF. In DNA, the CDR3 is TGTGCCAGCAGCTTAGCCTTGGGACCGGCCTACATTGAGCAGTTCTTC.

Of note for this clonotype: The junction shows a germline mismatch at one end, possibly a read error. The rearrangement joins TRBV20-1 to TRBJ1-1; a possible D gene is TRBD1 (5 bases). Germline CDR1 reads DFQATT; CDR2 reads SNEGSKA (reference sequence). CDR3 length: 13 amino acids. CDR3: CSAGDRIQTEAFF. The CDR3 DNA is TGCAGTGCTGGAGACAGAATTCAGACTGAAGCTTTCTTT.

J is TRBJ2-2 and V is TRBV2; 8 bases match TRBD2. This CDR3 has 15 residues. Germline V gene data show CDR1 as SNHLY and CDR2 as FYNNEI. The V gene end was trimmed by 10 bases and the J gene end by 4 bases; junction bases not matched to a gene: 11. The CDR3 here is CATKNTLAVTGELFF. CDR3 DNA sequence: TGTGCCACTAAAAACACACTAGCGGTCACCGGGGAGCTGTTTTTT.

The rearrangement uses TRBV28 and TRBJ1-1, with D perhaps matching TRBD1 (5 bases). Trimming took 7 bases from V and 6 from J, leaving 18 bases between them. Germline CDR1 is MDHEN and CDR2 is SYDVKM. This CDR3 has 14 residues. The CDR3 region is CASTPLNGASEAFF. CDR3 sequence (DNA): TGTGCCAGCACCCCCCTGAATGGGGCCTCTGAAGCTTTCTTT.

This clonotype was recorded at least ten times. The J gene is TRBJ1-3, the V gene TRBV12-3 or TRBV12-4, with 8 bases fitting TRBD1. V dropped 5 bases and J dropped 0; count of bases not matched to a gene: 6. CDR3 length: 16 residues. The CDR3 coding sequence is TGTGCCAGCAGTAGGGAACAGGGGGGCTCTGGAAACACCATATATTTT. It codes for CASSREQGGSGNTIYF.

The table lists this clonotype with a few counts. The genes are TRBV27 and TRBJ1-2, with TRBD1 matching 12 bases. Germline loops: CDR1 MNHEY, CDR2 SMNVEV (reference sequence). Losses at the gene ends were 0 bases for V and 6 bases for J; bases not matched to a gene: 5. The CDR3 has 16 residues. CDR3 loop: CASSLSPGQGANGYTF. The CDR3 DNA sequence: TGTGCCAGCAGTTTATCACCGGGACAGGGGGCGAATGGCTACACCTTC.

This rearrangement joins TRBV11-2 to TRBJ1-1; no reliable D call. V was cut by 3 bases and J by 8 bases, with 13 bases left in between. CDR3 size: 13 residues. CDR1 is SGHAT and CDR2 is FQNNGV in the germline V gene. The CDR3 bases are TGTGCCAGCAGCTTGCAGAGCCTTGTCGAAGCTTTCTTT. The encoded protein is CASSLQSLVEAFF.

This clonotype was seen a handful of times. V is TRBV7-3 and J is TRBJ2-5, with TRBD2 identical over 8 bases. CDR1 is SGHTA, CDR2 FQGTGA, per germline. The CDR3 sequence is 13 residues long. The junction had 8 bases not matched to a gene; V was cut back by 9 bases and J by 5 bases. CDR3 region: CASARGRMETQYF. The CDR3 DNA sequence: TGTGCCAGTGCGCGCGGGAGGATGGAGACCCAGTACTTC. Full variable domain (remainder filled in from reference TRBV7-3 and TRBJ2-5): GAGVSQTPSNKVTEKGKYVELRCDPISGHTALYWYRQSLGQGPEFLIYFQGTGAADDSGLPNDRFFAVRPEGSVSTLKIQRTERGDSAVYLCASARGRMETQYFGPGTRLLVL.

The V gene is TRBV7-2, the J gene TRBJ2-7, with 12 positions matching TRBD2. CDR3 size: 16 residues. With 5 bases clipped from V and 4 bases from J, the junction kept 9 bases outside the gene matches. Per the germline V gene, CDR1 is SGHTA and CDR2 is FQGNSA. CDR3 residues: CASSDGLAGNPYEQYF. In DNA, the CDR3 is TGTGCCAGCAGCGATGGACTAGCGGGAAACCCTTACGAGCAGTACTTC.

This clonotype showed up just a few times. This chain connects TRBV29-1 to TRBJ2-3; 7 positions agree with TRBD2. Trimming at V came to 4 bases and at J to 4 bases, leaving 2 bases not matched to a gene. This CDR3 region has 12 residues. CDR1 is SQVTM, CDR2 ANQGSEA, per germline. Here the CDR3 reads CSVAAGADTQYF. CDR3 DNA sequence: TGCAGCGTTGCGGCGGGGGCAGATACGCAGTATTTT.

The chain recombines TRBV20-1 with TRBJ1-4; no reliable D call. The CDR3 is made up of 14 amino acids. Between the trimmed V and J ends, which lost 6 bases and 8 bases, there was a span of 19 bases. Germline loops: CDR1 DFQATT, CDR2 SNEGSKA (reference sequence). The CDR3 region is CSAFHRGTGEKLFF. In nucleotides, the CDR3 is TGCAGTGCATTTCACCGGGGAACCGGGGAAAAACTGTTTTTT.